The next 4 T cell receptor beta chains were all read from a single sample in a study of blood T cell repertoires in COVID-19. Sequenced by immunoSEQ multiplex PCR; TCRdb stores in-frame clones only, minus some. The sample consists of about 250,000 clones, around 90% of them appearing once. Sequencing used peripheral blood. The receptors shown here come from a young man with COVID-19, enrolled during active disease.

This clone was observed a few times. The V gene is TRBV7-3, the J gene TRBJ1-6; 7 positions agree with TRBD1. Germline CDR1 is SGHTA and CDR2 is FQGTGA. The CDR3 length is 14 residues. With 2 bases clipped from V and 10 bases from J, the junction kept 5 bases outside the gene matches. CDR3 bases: TGTGCCAGCAGCTTACAGGGGGAAGGATCACCCCTCCACTTT. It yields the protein CASSLQGEGSPLHF. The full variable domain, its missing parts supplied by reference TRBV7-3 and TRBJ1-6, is GAGVSQTPSNKVTEKGKYVELRCDPISGHTALYWYRQSLGQGPEFLIYFQGTGAADDSGLPNDRFFAVRPEGSVSTLKIQRTERGDSAVYLCASSLQGEGSPLHFGNGTRLTVT.

This chain's CDR3 is CASSSSGDRNQPQHF. The CDR3 DNA is TGTGCCAGTAGTAGTAGTGGAGACCGCAATCAGCCCCAGCATTTT. The chain employs TRBV19 and TRBJ1-5; D is unresolved. CDR3 size: 15 residues. Trimming left V 4 bases short and J 2 bases short, with 12 bases between. Germline CDR1 and CDR2: LNHDA and SQIVND (reference sequence).

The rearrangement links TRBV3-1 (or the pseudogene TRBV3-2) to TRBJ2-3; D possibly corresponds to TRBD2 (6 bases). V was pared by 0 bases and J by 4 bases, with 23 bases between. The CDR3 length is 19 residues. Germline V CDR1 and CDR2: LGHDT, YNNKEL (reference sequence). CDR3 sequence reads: CASSQDGAGTSGFADTQYF. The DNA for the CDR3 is TGTGCCAGCAGCCAAGATGGTGCGGGGACCTCGGGATTCGCAGATACGCAGTATTTT.

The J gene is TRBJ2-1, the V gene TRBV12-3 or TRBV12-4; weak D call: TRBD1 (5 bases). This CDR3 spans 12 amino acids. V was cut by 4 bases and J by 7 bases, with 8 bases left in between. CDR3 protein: CASSYPGNEQFF. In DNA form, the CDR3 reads TGTGCCAGCAGTTACCCAGGGAATGAGCAGTTCTTC.